This section outlines one TCR beta chain sequence together with its context. Per the study methods: Researchers report that nucleated cell counts were estimated from reference gene primer amplification. Produced via immunoSEQ multiplex PCR; TCRdb's table is partial and in-frame only. The V and J calls and clone size come from that table; D and trimming were worked out from the DNA. The sample has 290,000 or so clones; about nine tenths are singletons. The data are from a study of blood T cell repertoires in COVID-19. V was shortened by 4 bases and J by 0 bases, with 16 bases between the two germline ends. The CDR3 has 17 residues. The V gene's germline CDR1 is LGHDT and CDR2 YNNKEL (reference sequence).

The sequence was collected from a woman under 40 with COVID-19, enrolled during active disease. Specimen: peripheral blood. J is TRBJ2-1 and V is TRBV3-1 (or the pseudogene TRBV3-2); no reliable D call. CDR3 sequence: CASSLSSPRSSYNEQFF. The DNA for the CDR3 is TGTGCCAGCAGCCTAAGTAGCCCCCGGAGCTCCTACAATGAGCAGTTCTTC.